These T cell receptor beta chains were read from a single sample in a study of T cell clonotyping in hematopoietic cell transplantation. Clones were read by immunoSEQ multiplex PCR, and TCRdb kept only the in-frame ones, dropping some. The sample contains about a thousand clones, 95% to 97% of which appear only once. The sample was PBMCs, taken 30 days after allogeneic stem cell transplant. The receptor source for this set is a male patient under 35 who had an allogeneic stem cell transplant from a related donor, so the T cells may come from the graft donor. Some clones in this sample may be carry-over from other donors' samples. CDR3s include the opening cysteine and the closing phenylalanine or tryptophan. Each record gives: J gene, clone size, V gene, D gene, CDR3 protein, CDR3 DNA. The D gene is left open where the match is weak. Not every row has a clone size; where given, it reads once, few, many or a size class.

J gene: TRBJ2-7; clone size: -; V gene: TRBV19; D gene: TRBD1; CDR3 protein: CASSKTGFYEQYF; CDR3 DNA: TGTGCCAGTAGCAAGACAGGGTTCTACGAGCAGTACTTC
J gene: TRBJ2-5; clone size: -; V gene: TRBV5-5; D gene: -; CDR3 protein: CASSLRRNQETQYF; CDR3 DNA: TGTGCCAGCAGCTTGCGAAGGAACCAAGAGACCCAGTACTTC
J gene: TRBJ1-2; clone size: few; V gene: TRBV15; D gene: -; CDR3 protein: CATSRDKGTDYGYTF; CDR3 DNA: TGTGCCACCAGCAGAGATAAGGGGACGGACTATGGCTACACCTTC
J gene: TRBJ2-6; clone size: once; V gene: TRBV5-1; D gene: -; CDR3 protein: CASRSTGSGANVLTF; CDR3 DNA: TGCGCCAGCCGATCCACAGGATCTGGGGCCAACGTCCTGACTTTC
J gene: TRBJ1-6; clone size: -; V gene: TRBV30; D gene: -; CDR3 protein: CAWSRGQDNSPLHF; CDR3 DNA: TGTGCCTGGAGTAGAGGGCAGGATAATTCACCCCTCCACTTT
J gene: TRBJ2-7; clone size: large; V gene: TRBV27; D gene: -; CDR3 protein: CASSSVGYEQYF; CDR3 DNA: TGTGCCAGCAGTTCGGTAGGGTACGAGCAGTACTTC
J gene: TRBJ2-5; clone size: -; V gene: TRBV11-3; D gene: -; CDR3 protein: CASSLDGGHQETQYF; CDR3 DNA: TGTGCCAGCAGCTTAGATGGGGGGCATCAAGAGACCCAGTACTTC
J gene: TRBJ2-2; clone size: -; V gene: TRBV19; D gene: -; CDR3 protein: CASTRGVSPLFF; CDR3 DNA: TGTGCCAGTACCCGAGGCGTAAGCCCGCTGTTTTTT
J gene: TRBJ1-4; clone size: -; V gene: TRBV30; D gene: -; CDR3 protein: CAWSKQEKLFF; CDR3 DNA: TGTGCCTGGTCAAAGCAGGAAAAACTGTTTTTT
J gene: TRBJ2-7; clone size: -; V gene: TRBV18; D gene: -; CDR3 protein: CASSPNPGGGTYEQYF; CDR3 DNA: TGTGCCAGCTCACCGAACCCTGGGGGCGGGACCTACGAGCAGTACTTC
J gene: TRBJ2-3; clone size: -; V gene: TRBV25-1; D gene: TRBD1; CDR3 protein: CASSELGQGQTNTQYF; CDR3 DNA: TGTGCCAGCAGTGAGTTGGGACAGGGGCAGACAAATACGCAGTATTTT
J gene: TRBJ1-1; clone size: -; V gene: TRBV19; D gene: TRBD1; CDR3 protein: CASSISSRGLGTENTEAFF; CDR3 DNA: TGTGCCAGTAGTATTTCGTCGAGAGGGCTCGGGACAGAGAACACTGAAGCTTTCTTT
J gene: TRBJ2-5; clone size: -; V gene: TRBV6-6; D gene: -; CDR3 protein: CASSYYFQKETQYF; CDR3 DNA: TGTGCCAGCAGTTATTATTTCCAAAAAGAGACCCAGTACTTC
J gene: TRBJ2-2; clone size: -; V gene: TRBV25-1; D gene: TRBD2; CDR3 protein: CASSEWGLAGNTGELFF; CDR3 DNA: TGTGCCAGCAGTGAATGGGGGCTAGCGGGGAACACCGGGGAGCTGTTTTTT
J gene: TRBJ2-1; clone size: -; V gene: TRBV11-2; D gene: -; CDR3 protein: CASSSARLGDIVFNEQFF; CDR3 DNA: TGTGCCAGCAGCTCCGCAAGGTTGGGGGACATTGTTTTCAATGAGCAGTTCTTC
J gene: TRBJ1-2; clone size: once; V gene: TRBV2; D gene: -; CDR3 protein: CASSDGYGYTF; CDR3 DNA: TGTGCCAGCAGTGATGGCTATGGCTACACCTTC
J gene: TRBJ2-3; clone size: once; V gene: TRBV4-1; D gene: -; CDR3 protein: CASSQTGSLPTDTQYF; CDR3 DNA: TGCGCCAGCAGCCAGACAGGATCCCTCCCCACAGATACGCAGTATTTT
J gene: TRBJ1-5; clone size: -; V gene: TRBV28; D gene: -; CDR3 protein: CASSNLWGSSNQPQHF; CDR3 DNA: TGTGCCAGCAGTAACCTGTGGGGGTCTAGCAATCAGCCCCAGCATTTT
J gene: TRBJ2-2; clone size: -; V gene: TRBV28; D gene: -; CDR3 protein: CASSLTGRTELFF; CDR3 DNA: TGTGCCAGCAGTTTAACGGGGCGGACAGAGCTGTTTTTT
J gene: TRBJ1-1; clone size: -; V gene: TRBV28; D gene: -; CDR3 protein: CASSLIGVNTEAFF; CDR3 DNA: TGTGCCAGCAGTTTAATTGGGGTGAACACTGAAGCTTTCTTT
J gene: TRBJ2-7; clone size: -; V gene: TRBV5-1; D gene: -; CDR3 protein: CASSLDKFYEQYF; CDR3 DNA: TGCGCCAGCAGCCTGGACAAATTCTACGAGCAGTACTTC
J gene: TRBJ2-5; clone size: -; V gene: TRBV19; D gene: -; CDR3 protein: CASSPTGTSETQYF; CDR3 DNA: TGTGCCAGTAGTCCCACCGGGACCTCCGAGACCCAGTACTTC
J gene: TRBJ1-3; clone size: -; V gene: TRBV4-3; D gene: -; CDR3 protein: CASSQDGPSSGNTIYF; CDR3 DNA: TGCGCCAGCAGCCAAGATGGGCCGAGCTCTGGAAACACCATATATTTT
J gene: TRBJ2-1; clone size: -; V gene: TRBV6-4; D gene: TRBD2; CDR3 protein: CASSVASGSGNEQFF; CDR3 DNA: TGTGCCAGCAGTGTTGCAAGCGGGAGTGGGAATGAGCAGTTCTTC
J gene: TRBJ1-1; clone size: -; V gene: TRBV27; D gene: -; CDR3 protein: CASSSRQDSNTEAFF; CDR3 DNA: TGTGCCAGCAGTTCACGACAGGATTCTAACACTGAAGCTTTCTTT
J gene: TRBJ2-1; clone size: -; V gene: TRBV19; D gene: TRBD2; CDR3 protein: CASSFGLWRSGSWSYNEQFF; CDR3 DNA: TGTGCCAGTAGTTTTGGACTATGGCGTAGCGGGAGTTGGTCCTACAATGAGCAGTTCTTC
J gene: TRBJ1-2; clone size: once; V gene: TRBV7-9; D gene: TRBD1; CDR3 protein: CASSRDRGFGYTF; CDR3 DNA: TGTGCCAGCAGTCGTGACAGGGGATTCGGCTACACCTTC
J gene: TRBJ2-6; clone size: -; V gene: TRBV6-4; D gene: -; CDR3 protein: CASSDSTGGANVLTF; CDR3 DNA: TGTGCCAGCAGTGACTCGACAGGTGGGGCCAACGTCCTGACTTTC
J gene: TRBJ1-1; clone size: -; V gene: TRBV19; D gene: -; CDR3 protein: CASSMRENTEAFF; CDR3 DNA: TGTGCCAGTAGTATGCGGGAGAACACTGAAGCTTTCTTT
J gene: TRBJ1-1; clone size: -; V gene: TRBV7-3; D gene: -; CDR3 protein: CASSRGFNTEAFF; CDR3 DNA: TGTGCCAGCAGTAGGGGGTTTAACACTGAAGCTTTCTTT
J gene: TRBJ1-1; clone size: -; V gene: TRBV4-3; D gene: -; CDR3 protein: CASSQGTTYNTEAFF; CDR3 DNA: TGCGCCAGCAGCCAAGGGACCACTTATAACACTGAAGCTTTCTTT
J gene: TRBJ1-1; clone size: -; V gene: TRBV30; D gene: -; CDR3 protein: CAWSITGEAFF; CDR3 DNA: TGTGCCTGGAGTATTACGGGTGAAGCTTTCTTT
J gene: TRBJ2-7; clone size: -; V gene: TRBV5-1; D gene: -; CDR3 protein: CASSLADGPFYEQYF; CDR3 DNA: TGCGCCAGCAGCTTGGCTGACGGACCTTTCTACGAGCAGTACTTC
J gene: TRBJ2-5; clone size: once; V gene: TRBV28; D gene: -; CDR3 protein: CASSSQRAGPLQETQYF; CDR3 DNA: TGTGCCAGCAGTTCCCAGAGGGCAGGTCCCCTCCAAGAGACCCAGTACTTC
J gene: TRBJ2-5; clone size: once; V gene: TRBV4-1; D gene: -; CDR3 protein: CASSQEPPFTGQETQYF; CDR3 DNA: TGCGCCAGCAGCCAAGAACCGCCCTTTACAGGCCAAGAGACCCAGTACTTC
J gene: TRBJ1-2; clone size: -; V gene: TRBV5-1; D gene: -; CDR3 protein: CASSLAPGDRSTNYGYTF; CDR3 DNA: TGCGCCAGCAGCTTGGCCCCAGGGGACCGCTCCACTAACTATGGCTACACCTTC
J gene: TRBJ1-5; clone size: -; V gene: TRBV4-3; D gene: -; CDR3 protein: CASSQDRLGGFNQPQHF; CDR3 DNA: TGCGCCAGCAGCCAAGATAGATTAGGGGGGTTCAATCAGCCCCAGCATTTT
J gene: TRBJ2-3; clone size: -; V gene: TRBV7-2; D gene: -; CDR3 protein: CASSLGVVADRTDTQYF; CDR3 DNA: TGTGCCAGCAGCTTAGGGGTTGTGGCGGACCGCACAGATACGCAGTATTTT
J gene: TRBJ2-7; clone size: -; V gene: TRBV6-5; D gene: -; CDR3 protein: CASSYSGGGGEQYF; CDR3 DNA: TGTGCCAGCAGTTACTCAGGGGGGGGCGGAGAGCAGTACTTC
J gene: TRBJ2-3; clone size: -; V gene: TRBV5-6; D gene: -; CDR3 protein: CASSGGLFVRTDTQYF; CDR3 DNA: TGTGCCAGCAGCGGGGGACTTTTCGTCCGCACAGATACGCAGTATTTT
J gene: TRBJ1-1; clone size: once; V gene: TRBV30; D gene: -; CDR3 protein: CAWGGAVTEAFF; CDR3 DNA: TGTGCCTGGGGGGGTGCCGTCACTGAAGCTTTCTTT
J gene: TRBJ2-5; clone size: -; V gene: TRBV30; D gene: -; CDR3 protein: CAWSLLLARGETQYF; CDR3 DNA: TGTGCCTGGAGTCTCCTATTGGCTAGGGGGGAGACCCAGTACTTC
J gene: TRBJ2-7; clone size: -; V gene: TRBV30; D gene: TRBD1; CDR3 protein: CAWGTVYEQYF; CDR3 DNA: TGTGCCTGGGGGACAGTATACGAGCAGTACTTC
J gene: TRBJ2-1; clone size: -; V gene: TRBV7-2; D gene: -; CDR3 protein: CASSPYVGNEQFF; CDR3 DNA: TGTGCCAGCAGCCCTTATGTGGGGAATGAGCAGTTCTTC
J gene: TRBJ2-5; clone size: -; V gene: TRBV6-6; D gene: -; CDR3 protein: CASSYGYVGETQYF; CDR3 DNA: TGTGCCAGCAGTTACGGCTACGTAGGAGAGACCCAGTACTTC
J gene: TRBJ1-5; clone size: -; V gene: TRBV19; D gene: -; CDR3 protein: CASSKDQGGNQPQHF; CDR3 DNA: TGTGCCAGTAGTAAGGACCAAGGGGGCAATCAGCCCCAGCATTTT
J gene: TRBJ2-2; clone size: -; V gene: TRBV11-2; D gene: -; CDR3 protein: CASSFLGELFF; CDR3 DNA: TGTGCCAGCAGCTTCTTAGGGGAGCTGTTTTTT
J gene: TRBJ2-3; clone size: -; V gene: TRBV29-1; D gene: -; CDR3 protein: CSVVGGATDTQYF; CDR3 DNA: TGCAGCGTTGTGGGGGGAGCCACAGATACGCAGTATTTT